Below are 28 T cell receptor beta chains sequenced from a single sample in a study of glioma-infiltrating T cells. Using RNA template, CDR3s of TCR alpha and beta were amplified with iRepertoire arm-PCR. A single record per CDR3 protein comes from TCRdb applying MiXCR to the multiplex PCR reads. Of under 200,000 distinct CDR3 sequences listed, around 40% are singletons. Input material: glioma tissue, nonneoplastic brain tissue, or PBMCs (not recorded which). These TCRs come from a human donor with low-grade glioma or glioblastoma, undergoing nonglioma brain surgery, or in good health (not recorded which).

The chain has TRBV29-1 and TRBJ2-7; 9 nucleotides match TRBD2. Germline lookup yields CDR1 SQVTM and CDR2 ANQGSEA. The CDR3 loop spans 15 amino acids. The J segment lost 5 bases and the V segment lost 7 bases, leaving 15 bases of the junction unmatched. This CDR3 is CSARGAGGREDEQYF. CDR3 nucleotide sequence: TGCAGCGCAAGGGGAGCGGGAGGCCGCGAGGACGAGCAGTACTTC.

The table lists this clonotype with a few counts. V is TRBV28 and J is TRBJ2-2; no clear D gene. The CDR3 sequence is 16 residues long. V lost 5 bases, J lost 0 bases, and 13 bases lay in between. Germline CDR1 MDHEN, CDR2 SYDVKM. This CDR3 is CASSPRRVSNTGELFF. CDR3 DNA: TGTGCCAGCAGTCCCCGTCGGGTATCGAACACCGGGGAGCTGTTTTTT.

This clonotype was observed a handful of times. Possible read error: a much larger clone is one base away. The V gene is TRBV20-1, the J gene TRBJ1-5; D remains ambiguous. Trimming took 6 bases from V and 7 from J, leaving 16 bases between them. The CDR3 sequence is 13 residues long. Germline loops: CDR1 DFQATT, CDR2 SNEGSKA (reference sequence). CDR3 amino acids: CSAGKASGQPQHF. CDR3 in DNA: TGCAGTGCGGGAAAGGCCTCGGGACAGCCCCAGCATTTT.

Note on this clonotype: This may be a read error: a much more frequent sequence differs by one nucleotide. V usage is TRBV28 and J usage is TRBJ2-7; 9 positions agree with TRBD2. Losses at the gene ends were 6 bases for V and 0 bases for J; bases not matched to a gene: 9. The CDR3 contains 16 residues. CDR1 MDHEN and CDR2 SYDVKM come from the germline V gene. Written as DNA, the CDR3 is TGTGCCAGCAGGCGGGGGACTAGCAGCTCCTCCTACGAGCAGTACTTC. This sequence encodes CASRRGTSSSSYEQYF.

As regards this clonotype: A single base separates this from a much larger clone, so it may be a read error. This chain uses TRBV24-1 with TRBJ2-7; weak D call: TRBD2 (6 bases). Germline-derived CDR1 and CDR2 are KGHDR and SFDVKD. The germline V and J ends were trimmed by 2 bases and 3 bases, with 16 bases remaining between them. The CDR3 length is 16 residues. CDR3 nucleotides: TGTGCCACCAGTGATTCTCGACTAGTTCGGTTCTACGAGCAGTACTTC. This codes for CATSDSRLVRFYEQYF.

This clonotype occurred a few times. This rearrangement joins TRBV3-1 to TRBJ2-5, with unresolved D. Trimming took off 0 bases at V and 2 bases at J, with 10 bases between the two ends. CDR1 and CDR2 from the germline V gene are LGHDT and YNNKEL (reference sequence). The CDR3 extends over 15 amino acids. In nucleotides, the CDR3 is TGTGCCAGCAGCCAAGATCTGGGGATGCAAGAGACCCAGTACTTC. Amino acids: CASSQDLGMQETQYF.

This clonotype was found a few times. This chain links TRBV10-3 with TRBJ2-1; D might be TRBD2 (6 bases). The CDR3 runs to 12 residues. CDR1 and CDR2 from the germline V gene are ENHRY and SYGVKD. Trimming left V 8 bases short and J 6 bases short, with 11 bases between. The CDR3 is CAIGGLSNEQFF. In DNA, the CDR3 is TGTGCCATCGGGGGACTCTCCAATGAGCAGTTCTTC.

About this clonotype: Since no conserved phenylalanine or tryptophan closes the CDR3, a read error is the likely cause. The rearrangement uses TRBV28 and TRBJ1-1; D gene unclear. V lost 6 bases to trimming and J lost 5 bases, with 13 bases between them. CDR1 MDHEN and CDR2 SYDVKM come from the germline V gene. The CDR3 contains 13 residues. CDR3 in amino acids: CASRPSGWTEAFL. The DNA for the CDR3 is TGTGCCAGCAGACCTTCGGGGTGGACTGAAGCTTTCTTA.

In its sample, this clonotype was seen many times. V is TRBV20-1 and J is TRBJ1-2, with D hard to call. The length of the CDR3 is 14 residues. Germline V CDR1 and CDR2: DFQATT, SNEGSKA (reference sequence). Trimming removed 3 bases at V and 4 bases at J, with 15 bases between. CDR3 loop: CSASRGVGIYGYTF. CDR3 DNA sequence: TGCAGTGCTAGCAGAGGCGTAGGAATCTATGGCTACACCTTC.

Details on this clonotype: A read error may be the cause here, since a much bigger clone is one base away. V gene TRBV19 combines with J gene TRBJ1-5; weak D call: TRBD1 (5 bases). Trimming shortened V by 6 bases and J by 0 bases, and 12 bases separated the two germline ends. The CDR3 is 15 amino acids. Germline V lookup: CDR1 LNHDA, CDR2 SQIVND (reference sequence). The CDR3 coding sequence is TGTGCCAGTAGACCACAGGCCCATAGCAATCAGCCCCAGCATTTT. Its translation is CASRPQAHSNQPQHF.

This clonotype came up a few times. A much larger clone differs from this one at a single base, so this may be a read error. The V call is TRBV28, the J call TRBJ1-1, with 7 bases identical to TRBD1. Per germline, CDR1 MDHEN and CDR2 SYDVKM. The V segment lost 5 bases and the J segment 4 bases; nucleotides outside the gene matches: 10. The CDR3 is made up of 15 amino acids. CDR3 sequence reads: CASSSLDRVGTEAFF. The CDR3 DNA reads TGTGCCAGCAGTAGCCTCGACAGGGTGGGCACTGAAGCTTTCTTT.

This clonotype has a count of ten or more. The chain recombines TRBV28 with TRBJ1-1; D call uncertain. From germline, CDR1 is MDHEN and CDR2 SYDVKM. This CDR3 contains 12 residues. The ends were cut back, 5 bases at V and 1 base at J, with 5 bases in the middle. The CDR3 DNA reads TGTGCCAGCAGTACCTGGAACACTGAAGCTTTCTTT. It yields the protein CASSTWNTEAFF.

A word on this clonotype: An end of the junction differs from the germline gene, which may be a read error. V usage is TRBV20-1 and J usage is TRBJ1-1, with D possibly TRBD1 on 6 matching bases. CDR3 length equals 12 residues. CDR1 and CDR2 (germline): DFQATT, SNEGSKA (reference sequence). The CDR3 protein is CSVREGDDEAFF. Written as DNA, the CDR3 is TGCAGTGTTAGAGAGGGGGACGATGAAGCTTTCTTT.

On this clonotype itself: Sequence at one end of the junction differs from germline and may be a read error. The gene calls are TRBV27 and TRBJ1-2; D possibly corresponds to TRBD1 (5 bases). Germline V CDR1 and CDR2: MNHEY, SMNVEV (reference sequence). The CDR3 is 15 residues long. The CDR3 here is CASRQKAGTNYGYTF. In DNA form, the CDR3 reads TGTGCCAGCAGGCAAAAGGCAGGGACGAACTATGGCTATACCTTC.

The table lists this clonotype with many counts. The chain carries TRBV6-1 and TRBJ2-2, with D uncertain. CDR3 length: 14 residues. V lost 5 bases, J lost 5 bases, and 12 bases lay in between. The germline V gene encodes CDR1 MNHNS and CDR2 SASEGT. CDR3 nucleotides: TGTGCCAGCAGTTTAATTTCTAGTACCGGGGAGCTGTTTTTT. It yields the protein CASSLISSTGELFF.

Many counts were recorded for this clonotype. The chain combines TRBV10-3 with TRBJ2-1; 8 nucleotides line up with TRBD2. CDR3 size: 14 residues. V dropped 5 bases and J dropped 10; count of bases not matched to a gene: 10. In germline, CDR1 is ENHRY, CDR2 SYGVKD. CDR3 loop: CAISTSGEGFEQFF. The CDR3 region has the DNA TGTGCCATCAGTACTAGCGGAGAGGGGTTCGAGCAGTTCTTC.

The chain carries TRBV4-2 and TRBJ2-1; 7 positions match TRBD2. V lost 0 bases, J lost 5 bases, and 7 bases stayed unmatched. The CDR3 contains 16 residues. Germline CDR1 and CDR2: LGHNA and YNFKEQ. This CDR3 is CASSQDQASGNNEQFF. CDR3 bases: TGTGCCAGCAGCCAAGATCAGGCTAGCGGAAACAATGAGCAGTTCTTC.

This sequence joins TRBV2 and TRBJ2-3, with TRBD2 identical over 10 bases. Germline CDR1 SNHLY, CDR2 FYNNEI. V shed 9 bases and J 4 bases; nucleotides not matched to a gene: 13. This CDR3 is 16 amino acids long. For the CDR3, the DNA is TGTGCCAGAAGCCGTGATGGGACTAGCGTGGCAGATACGCAGTATTTT. Amino acids: CARSRDGTSVADTQYF.

This clonotype has at least ten counts. The chain combines TRBV3-1 with TRBJ2-1; 8 bases are a match to TRBD1. Germline-derived CDR1 and CDR2 are LGHDT and YNNKEL (reference sequence). J was trimmed by 10 bases and V by 1 base; bases with no gene match: 6. The length of the CDR3 is 14 residues. This CDR3 reads CASSQGRQGREQFF. CDR3 coding DNA: TGTGCCAGCAGCCAAGGGCGACAGGGGCGAGAGCAGTTCTTC.

This clonotype was seen at least ten times. CDR3 bases: TGTGCCAGCAGAGACAGGGAACTTCTGAACACTGAAGCTTTCTTT. Its protein product is CASRDRELLNTEAFF. V is TRBV28 and J is TRBJ1-1; 7 bases are shared with TRBD1. The V segment lost 6 bases and the J segment 0 bases; nucleotides outside the gene matches: 7. Germline CDR1 MDHEN, CDR2 SYDVKM. The CDR3 has 15 residues.

This clonotype has only a few counts. The rearrangement links TRBV2 to TRBJ2-2; D may be TRBD1 (7 bases). The V end was cut by 7 bases, the J end by 7 bases, with 16 bases between. Germline V gene sequence: CDR1 SNHLY, CDR2 FYNNEI. The CDR3 sequence is 14 residues long. DNA for the CDR3: TGTGCCAGCAAGGGAGGACAGGCTATCGGGGAGCTGTTTTTT. This codes for CASKGGQAIGELFF.

In this sample, this clonotype turned up a few times. A read error is possible here, since a much larger clone lies one base away. This sequence joins TRBV28 and TRBJ2-3; 14 bases fit TRBD2. This CDR3 contains 15 residues. CDR1 and CDR2 from the germline V gene are MDHEN and SYDVKM. Germline trimming cut 5 bases from V and 4 bases from J; bases unmatched to any gene: 2. Here the CDR3 reads CASSVTSGRADTQYF. For the CDR3, the DNA is TGTGCCAGCAGTGTGACTAGCGGGAGGGCAGATACGCAGTATTTT. The full variable domain, rest sourced from reference TRBV28 and TRBJ2-3, is DVKVTQSSRYLVKRTGEKVFLECVQDMDHENMFWYRQDPGLGLRLIYFSYDVKMKEKGDIPEGYSVSREKKERFSLILESASTNQTSMYLCASSVTSGRADTQYFGPGTRLTVL.

About this clonotype itself: This may stem from a read error, because a much larger clone lies one nucleotide away. This chain uses TRBV3-1 with TRBJ1-5, with D perhaps TRBD1 (6 bases). Per germline, CDR1 LGHDT and CDR2 YNNKEL (reference sequence). CDR3 length: 15 amino acids. V gave up 1 base and J gave up 6 bases, with 13 bases separating them. CDR3 nucleotides: TGTGCCAGCAGCCAAGGCGGGGGAGGGGGTCAGCCCCAGCATTTT. This translates into CASSQGGGGGQPQHF.

In its sample, this clonotype was seen once. Sequence at one end of the junction differs from germline and may be a read error. This chain connects TRBV3-1 to TRBJ1-1; no definite D call. The CDR3 is 14 amino acids. Per germline, CDR1 LGHDT and CDR2 YNNKEL (reference sequence). The CDR3 reads CGSSQGVSPAAAFF. The CDR3 bases are TGTGGCAGCAGCCAAGGCGTTTCGCCGGCGGCCGCTTTCTTT.

This clonotype was seen only a few times. Because the CDR3's place on the DNA is in doubt, the DNA is left out and the CDR3 is given as listed by TCRdb. The genes are TRBV4-1 and TRBJ2-1; the DNA was not used to check the table's D call, TRBD1. The CDR3 has 14 residues if both end residues are counted. Germline CDR1 is MGHRA and CDR2 is YSYEKL. This CDR3 reads CASSQVGIGTDSYF.

This clonotype was found a few times. A much larger clonotype is one base distant, so this may be a read error. This chain joins TRBV6-1 and TRBJ2-7; TRBD1 might be the D (5 bases). The V and J ends lost 6 bases and 2 bases respectively, with 14 bases between them. Looked up from germline, CDR1 is MNHNS and CDR2 is SASEGT. This CDR3 comprises 14 residues. The CDR3 is CASRLDMATYEQYF. The CDR3 DNA is TGTGCCAGCAGGCTGGACATGGCCACCTACGAGCAGTACTTC.

As regards this clonotype: A single base separates this from a much larger clone, so it may be a read error. V and J are TRBV3-1 and TRBJ2-3; perhaps TRBD1 as D (5 bases). There are 15 residues in the CDR3. The germline gives CDR1 LGHDT, CDR2 YNNKEL (reference sequence). The CDR3 bases are TGTGCCAGCAGCCAAAGGGTAATGGGCACAGGTACGCAGTATTTT. This codes for CASSQRVMGTGTQYF.

The chain has TRBV7-9 and TRBJ2-5; TRBD2 aligns across 7 bases. The CDR3 totals 17 residues. J was trimmed by 0 bases and V by 2 bases; bases with no gene match: 9. CDR1 is SEHNR, CDR2 FQNEAQ, per germline (reference sequence). The CDR3 DNA follows: TGTGCCAGCAGCTTATTTCGTGATAGCGGGTACCAAGAGACCCAGTACTTC. Its protein product is CASSLFRDSGYQETQYF.